The 11 T cell receptor beta chains in this list originate from one sample, sequenced in a study of CD8+ T cells in alopecia areata. The authors extracted RNA and reverse transcribed it into cDNA as the sequencing template. Clones were read by immunoSEQ multiplex PCR, and TCRdb kept only the in-frame ones, dropping some. The repertoire holds about 140,000 clones, with more than 85% as singletons. The treatment denotes: oral pan-JAK inhibitor, 5-10 mg twice daily. The sequencing here drew on CD8+ T cells sorted from blood, taken at week 4, from a patient treated with tofacitinib. The receptors shown here come from a human donor with alopecia areata.

This clone was observed once. The V call is TRBV19, the J call TRBJ2-2, with a possible D match to TRBD2 (5 bases). CDR3 length: 16 amino acids. The germline gives CDR1 LNHDA, CDR2 SQIVND (reference sequence). V was cut by 3 bases and J by 5 bases, with 16 bases left in between. CDR3 DNA: TGTGCCAGTAGTATCTTGGGGAGCTTGACTACCGGGGAGCTGTTTTTT. Its translation: CASSILGSLTTGELFF.

The V gene is TRBV7-9, the J gene TRBJ2-1; tentative D call: TRBD2 (6 bases). CDR3 length equals 16 residues. The germline V gene has CDR1 SEHNR and CDR2 FQNEAQ (reference sequence). The V and J ends lost 5 bases and 2 bases respectively, with 16 bases between them. The CDR3 DNA reads as TGTGCCAGCAGCCCGATTAGCGGAAGAGCCTACAATGAGCAGTTCTTC. Its translation: CASSPISGRAYNEQFF.

The CDR3 DNA follows: TGTGCCAGCAACCCGGGGACAGATACGCAGTATTTT. Translated: CASNPGTDTQYF. The V call is TRBV7-9, the J call TRBJ2-3; D perhaps matches TRBD2 (5 bases). Deletions cut 7 bases from V and 3 bases from J, with 8 bases between. Germline CDR1 and CDR2: SEHNR and FQNEAQ (reference sequence). The CDR3 extends over 12 amino acids.

This clone appeared a few times. The chain combines TRBV2 with TRBJ1-5, with D possibly being TRBD1 (5 bases). There are 14 residues in the CDR3. Germline CDR1 SNHLY, CDR2 FYNNEI. V was clipped by 3 bases and J by 1 base, with 7 bases between them. This CDR3 reads CASSDGGSNQPQHF. The CDR3 coding sequence is TGTGCCAGCAGTGACGGGGGGAGCAATCAGCCCCAGCATTTT.

This clone was seen just once. The rearrangement joins TRBV9 to TRBJ2-7, with D perhaps TRBD1 (6 bases). Germline V gene data show CDR1 as SGDLS and CDR2 as YYNGEE. The ends were cut back, 0 bases at V and 2 bases at J, with 9 bases in the middle. The CDR3 loop spans 14 amino acids. CDR3 sequence reads: CASSVGAGAYEQYF. As DNA, the CDR3 is TGTGCCAGCAGCGTAGGGGCAGGGGCCTACGAGCAGTACTTC.

The chain uses TRBV6-1 and TRBJ1-2; a weak D match, TRBD1 (6 bases). The germline gives CDR1 MNHNS, CDR2 SASEGT. This CDR3 region has 15 residues. V was clipped by 2 bases and J by 3 bases, with 13 bases between them. The CDR3 bases are TGTGCCAGCAGTGAATTGCGCAGGGGAGACTATGGCTACACCTTC. Protein: CASSELRRGDYGYTF.

This clone was counted only a few times. The chain employs TRBV5-6 and TRBJ1-1, with D unclear. Trimming pared 0 bases from V and 4 bases from J, leaving 4 bases between. Germline V gene sequence: CDR1 SGHDT, CDR2 YYEEEE. The CDR3 consists of 12 residues. The CDR3 loop reads CASSLGSTEAFF. CDR3 in DNA: TGTGCCAGCAGCTTGGGGAGCACTGAAGCTTTCTTT.

The rearrangement links TRBV29-1 to TRBJ1-2; tentatively, D is TRBD1 (6 bases). The germline CDR1 and CDR2 sequences are SQVTM and ANQGSEA. V was clipped by 4 bases and J by 1 base, with 19 bases between them. CDR3 size: 16 residues. CDR3 in amino acids: CSVVWQGTNINYGYTF. CDR3 DNA: TGCAGCGTTGTCTGGCAGGGGACTAATATTAACTATGGCTACACCTTC.

The V gene is TRBV29-1, the J gene TRBJ2-1; D is unresolved. The CDR3 is made up of 14 amino acids. The germline V gene has CDR1 SQVTM and CDR2 ANQGSEA. V lost 1 base to trimming and J lost 4 bases, with 11 bases between them. The CDR3 is CSVEAGDLYNEQFF. In nucleotides, the CDR3 is TGCAGCGTTGAAGCCGGCGACCTTTACAATGAGCAGTTCTTC.

To note about this clone: No conserved phenylalanine or tryptophan is present at the end of the CDR3, so a read error is the likely explanation. The chain couples TRBV10-3 to TRBJ2-7; D remains unclear. This CDR3 has 13 amino acids. Germline loops: CDR1 ENHRY, CDR2 SYGVKD. V was clipped by 0 bases and J by 5 bases, with 8 bases between them. The CDR3 reads CAISESGIDEQYL. CDR3 DNA: TGTGCCATCAGTGAGTCCGGTATCGACGAGCAGTACCTC.

The V and J genes are TRBV7-6 and TRBJ2-1, with 10 nucleotides matching TRBD2. CDR3 length: 15 amino acids. Germline CDR1 is SGHVS and CDR2 is FNYEAQ. V was pared by 3 bases and J by 4 bases, with 3 bases of the junction left unmatched. The CDR3 DNA sequence: TGTGCCAGCAGCTTCCTAGCGGGGGAATACAATGAGCAGTTCTTC. This gives the protein CASSFLAGEYNEQFF.